Listed below are T cell receptor beta chains from one sample, sequenced in a study of blood T cell repertoires in COVID-19. The data were produced by immunoSEQ multiplex PCR, yet TCRdb's version contains in-frame clones alone and is incomplete. The sample shows roughly 270,000 clones, 80% to 85% of them seen only once. Sequencing used PBMCs or T cells enriched from blood (not recorded which). The receptors were gathered from a man aged 35 to 55 who had been exposed to COVID-19. The CDR3 runs from the conserved cysteine through the conserved F or W. The D gene is left open where the match is weak. Rows give clone size only sometimes, using once, few, many, or a class for an expanded clone.

J,D,size,V,DNA,CDR3
TRBJ1-1,TRBD1,.,TRBV14,TGTGCCAGCAGCCAAGGACCTTCACAGGGGACAGGGCCGAAGACTGAAGCTTTCTTT,CASSQGPSQGTGPKTEAFF
TRBJ1-2,TRBD1,.,TRBV2,TGTGCCAGCAGCCAACAGGGGGCGGGAGGCTACACCTTC,CASSQQGAGGYTF
TRBJ2-6,.,.,TRBV6-4,TGTGCCAGCGCGCCCGATTCTCGCTCTGGGGCCAACGTCCTGACTTTC,CASAPDSRSGANVLTF
TRBJ1-2,TRBD1,.,TRBV3-1/TRBV3-2,TGTGCCAGCAGTTACAGGGGGCGGCAGGATGGCTACACCTTC,CASSYRGRQDGYTF
TRBJ2-7,TRBD1,.,TRBV6-1,TGTGCCAGCAGTGAGTTCGCGCGGTCAGGGGGCGAGCAGTACTTC,CASSEFARSGGEQYF
TRBJ2-1,TRBD1,few,TRBV12-5,TGTGCTAGTGGTTCTCCCCGGGACAGCAAAGGGAATGAGCAGTTCTTC,CASGSPRDSKGNEQFF
TRBJ2-2,.,once,TRBV6-5,TGTGCCAGCAGTTACCCTTATTCCGGGGAGCTGTTTTTT,CASSYPYSGELFF
TRBJ2-2,.,.,TRBV2,TGTGCCAGCAGCGCTCTAAACACCGGGGAGCTGTTTTTT,CASSALNTGELFF
TRBJ1-1,.,.,TRBV19,TGTGCCAGTACCCTCTCGGAGGGCGCGGACACTGAAGCTTTCTTT,CASTLSEGADTEAFF
TRBJ2-7,.,.,TRBV27,TGTGCCAGCAGGGCTTCGGCAGGGAACTACGAGCAGTACTTC,CASRASAGNYEQYF
TRBJ2-3,TRBD2,.,TRBV2,TGTGCCAGGGGAGGGCCAACGGACACAGATACGCAGTATTTT,CARGGPTDTDTQYF
TRBJ2-7,TRBD1,.,TRBV28,TGTGCCAGCAGTTTTTTGGACAGGGGGTCCTACGAGCAGTACTTC,CASSFLDRGSYEQYF
TRBJ2-1,.,.,TRBV25-1,TGTGCCAGCAGTGGAGTTTCGAGGGATGAGCAGTTCTTC,CASSGVSRDEQFF
TRBJ2-7,.,.,TRBV18,TGTGCCAGCTCACCACCGGCCCTCTACGAGCAGTACTTC,CASSPPALYEQYF
TRBJ2-3,.,once,TRBV6-5,TGTGCCAGCAGATTCTGGAGTGGGAGCACAGATACGCAGTATTTT,CASRFWSGSTDTQYF